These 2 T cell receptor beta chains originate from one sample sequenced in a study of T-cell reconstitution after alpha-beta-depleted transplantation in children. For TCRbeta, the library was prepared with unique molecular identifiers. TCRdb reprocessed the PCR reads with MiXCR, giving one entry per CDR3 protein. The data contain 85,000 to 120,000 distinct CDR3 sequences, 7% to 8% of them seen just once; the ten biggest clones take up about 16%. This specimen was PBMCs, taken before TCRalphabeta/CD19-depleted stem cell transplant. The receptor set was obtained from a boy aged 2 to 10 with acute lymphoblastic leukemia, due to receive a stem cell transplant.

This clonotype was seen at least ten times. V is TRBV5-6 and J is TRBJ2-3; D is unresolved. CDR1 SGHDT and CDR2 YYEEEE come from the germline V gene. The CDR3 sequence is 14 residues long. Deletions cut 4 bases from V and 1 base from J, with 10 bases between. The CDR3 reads CASSPRPGTDTQYF. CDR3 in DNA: TGTGCCAGCAGCCCCCGGCCGGGCACAGATACGCAGTATTTT. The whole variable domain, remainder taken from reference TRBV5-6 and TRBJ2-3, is DAGVTQSPTHLIKTRGQQVTLRCSPKSGHDTVSWYQQALGQGPQFIFQYYEEEERQRGNFPDRFSGHQFPNYSSELNVNALLLGDSALYLCASSPRPGTDTQYFGPGTRLTVL.

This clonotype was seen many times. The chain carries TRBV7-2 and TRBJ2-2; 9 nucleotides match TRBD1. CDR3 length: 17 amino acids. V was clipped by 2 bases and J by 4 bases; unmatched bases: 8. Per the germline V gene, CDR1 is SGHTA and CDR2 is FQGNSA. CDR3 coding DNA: TGTGCCAGCAGCTTAATGAGTGGGACAGGGTTCACCGGGGAGCTGTTTTTT. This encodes CASSLMSGTGFTGELFF.